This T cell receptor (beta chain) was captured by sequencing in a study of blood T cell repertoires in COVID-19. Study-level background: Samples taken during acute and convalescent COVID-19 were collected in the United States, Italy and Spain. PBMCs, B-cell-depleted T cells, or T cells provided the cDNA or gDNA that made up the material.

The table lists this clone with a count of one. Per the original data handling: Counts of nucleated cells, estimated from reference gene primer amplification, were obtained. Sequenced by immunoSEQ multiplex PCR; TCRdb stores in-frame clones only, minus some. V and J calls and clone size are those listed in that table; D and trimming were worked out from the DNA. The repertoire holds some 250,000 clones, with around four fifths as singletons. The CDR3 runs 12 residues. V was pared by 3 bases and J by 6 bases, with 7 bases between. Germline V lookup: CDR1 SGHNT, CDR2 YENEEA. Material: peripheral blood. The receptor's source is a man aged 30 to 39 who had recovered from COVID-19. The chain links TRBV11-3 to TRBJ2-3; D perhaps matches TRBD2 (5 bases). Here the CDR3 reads CASSFSGDTQYF. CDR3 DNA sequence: TGTGCCAGCAGCTTCTCGGGGGATACGCAGTATTTT.